Each of the 31 T cell receptor beta chains below was sequenced from the same sample in a study of blood T cell repertoires in COVID-19 (dated by TCRdb to about 2020). Library preparation used the immunoSEQ multiplex PCR assay. Not all clones reach the TCRdb copy of this immuneACCESS table, which keeps in-frame sequences only. Checked studies attribute under half of the gap to unresolved V genes and leave the rest unexplained. The sample table shows 150,000 to 200,000 clones, and 87% are seen once. In total, the top ten clones hold about 1.4% of the sample. Material for sequencing was peripheral blood. The source of these receptors is a woman aged 45 to 65 with acute or convalescent COVID-19.

This chain connects TRBV7-9 to TRBJ1-2; unclear D gene. Germline CDR1 reads SEHNR; CDR2 reads FQNEAQ (reference sequence). V shed 8 bases and J shed 4 bases, with 14 bases lying between them. CDR3 length: 13 residues. In DNA form, the CDR3 reads TGTGCCAGCCGGACGCCTACTAGCTATGGCTACACCTTC. Its protein is CASRTPTSYGYTF.

This sequence joins TRBV6-2 or TRBV6-3 and TRBJ1-2; D not resolved. V was shortened by 2 bases and J by 2 bases, with 6 bases between the two germline ends. The CDR3 sequence is 13 residues long. The germline V gene has CDR1 MNHEY and CDR2 SVGEGT. The CDR3 region has the DNA TGTGCCAGCAGTTACATACAAAACTATGGCTACACCTTC. Its protein is CASSYIQNYGYTF.

V and J are TRBV4-1 and TRBJ1-4; unclear D gene. The CDR3 is made up of 13 amino acids. Trimming cost V 4 bases and J 4 bases, with 7 bases left between them. Germline CDR1 reads MGHRA; CDR2 reads YSYEKL. CDR3 nucleotides: TGCGCCAGCAGCCGCTATTTTAATGAAAAACTGTTTTTT. Translation gives CASSRYFNEKLFF.

For this clone: This CDR3 is also generated by other DNA sequences in the sample. The chain has TRBV11-3 and TRBJ2-3; TRBD2 matches at 12 bases. With V trimmed by 5 bases and J by 3 bases, 3 bases remained unmatched. Germline CDR1 SGHNT, CDR2 YENEEA. The CDR3 runs 15 residues. The CDR3: CASSLTSGGTDTQYF. CDR3 sequence (DNA): TGTGCCAGCAGCCTCACTAGCGGGGGGACAGATACGCAGTATTTT.

This clone was seen a handful of times. This chain links TRBV19 with TRBJ1-3, with D perhaps matching TRBD1 (5 bases). The V gene's germline CDR1 is LNHDA and CDR2 SQIVND (reference sequence). Deletions cut 3 bases from V and 4 bases from J, with 10 bases between. The CDR3 spans 14 residues. The CDR3 nucleotides read TGTGCCAGTAGTATCACAGGAGCCGGAAACACCATATATTTT. Translated, it gives CASSITGAGNTIYF.

V usage is TRBV30 and J usage is TRBJ1-6; a possible D gene is TRBD1 (6 bases). The CDR3 runs to 14 residues. Trimming stripped 2 bases from V and 7 bases from J, with 12 bases between. CDR1 is GTSNPN and CDR2 is SVGIG in the germline V gene (reference sequence). The CDR3, as DNA: TGTGCCTGGAGTCAGGACAGACTAAATTCACCCCTCCACTTT. Translating it yields CAWSQDRLNSPLHF.

This clone has only one observation. This sequence joins TRBV6-5 and TRBJ1-6; 11 bases line up with TRBD1. The V gene's germline CDR1 is MNHEY and CDR2 SVGAGI. Trimming removed 7 bases from V and 9 bases from J; junction bases left unmatched: 5. There are 14 residues in the CDR3. DNA for the CDR3: TGTGCCAGCATGGGGGGGACAGGGGGTTCACCCCTCCACTTT. Translation gives CASMGGTGGSPLHF.

This clone was seen a few times. This chain connects TRBV5-1 to TRBJ2-1; 13 bases fit TRBD2. Trimming took 0 bases from V and 6 from J; bases not matched to a gene: 6. This CDR3 is 17 amino acids long. Germline assignment: CDR1 SGHRS and CDR2 YFSETQ. The CDR3 sequence: CASSLGTSGRGVNEQFF. The CDR3 DNA is TGCGCCAGCAGCTTGGGGACTAGCGGGAGAGGGGTCAATGAGCAGTTCTTC.

This clone was recorded once. V is TRBV27 and J is TRBJ2-5, with TRBD2 identical over 7 bases. Trimming cost V 6 bases and J 1 base; bases outside gene matches: 8. This CDR3 region has 15 residues. Looked up from germline, CDR1 is MNHEY and CDR2 is SMNVEV (reference sequence). CDR3 region: CASSHAGLTQETQYF. CDR3 nucleotide sequence: TGTGCCAGCAGCCACGCGGGACTAACCCAAGAGACCCAGTACTTC.

The genes are TRBV11-3 and TRBJ1-2; TRBD1 matches 7 bases. The CDR3 runs 13 residues. V dropped 3 bases and J dropped 5; count of bases not matched to a gene: 3. Looked up from germline, CDR1 is SGHNT and CDR2 is YENEEA. CDR3 residues: CASSFRQGYGYTF. CDR3 nucleotide sequence: TGTGCCAGCAGCTTCCGACAGGGATATGGCTACACCTTC. Filled out from reference TRBV11-3 and TRBJ1-2, the complete variable domain reads EAGVVQSPRYKIIEKKQPVAFWCNPISGHNTLYWYLQNLGQGPELLIRYENEEAVDDSQLPKDRFSAERLKGVDSTLKIQPAELGDSAVYLCASSFRQGYGYTFGSGTRLTVV.

The chain combines TRBV6-6 with TRBJ1-3, with no clear D. The V gene's germline CDR1 is MNHNY and CDR2 SVGAGI (reference sequence). V lost 4 bases and J 4 bases, leaving 8 bases between the germline ends. This CDR3 region has 13 residues. CDR3 sequence (DNA): TGTGCCAGCAGTTCCCTGCGGGGAAACACCATATATTTT. Its protein is CASSSLRGNTIYF.

This clone was recorded only once. The rearrangement joins TRBV21-1 to TRBJ1-2; the table's TRBD1 call for D was not verified on the DNA. TRBV21-1 is described as a pseudogene. This CDR3 contains 16 residues. For the CDR3, the DNA is TGTGCCAGCAGCAAACTGCCGGGACAGGGAAAATATGGCTACACCTTC. It is translated as CASSKLPGQGKYGYTF.

The rearrangement uses TRBV27 and TRBJ2-7; D unclear. The V end lost 4 bases, the J end lost 2 bases, and 15 bases lay between the germline ends. Germline CDR1 is MNHEY and CDR2 is SMNVEV (reference sequence). CDR3 length: 15 residues. The DNA of the CDR3 is TGTGCCAGCAGTTCCCCCCAACGGTCCGCCTACGAGCAGTACTTC. This encodes CASSSPQRSAYEQYF.

The chain uses TRBV4-3 and TRBJ2-3; 7 bases fit TRBD2. Germline CDR1 and CDR2: LGHNA and YSLEER. CDR3 length: 16 amino acids. The V gene end was trimmed by 2 bases and the J gene end by 4 bases; junction bases not matched to a gene: 9. CDR3 loop: CASSQSFSGTADTQYF. CDR3 DNA sequence: TGCGCCAGCAGCCAATCGTTCAGCGGGACCGCAGATACGCAGTATTTT.

CDR3 DNA: TGTGCCAGCAGTTTCCGGGAAGGAGGAGAGCAGTACTTC. Residues: CASSFREGGEQYF. V gene TRBV12-3 or TRBV12-4 combines with J gene TRBJ2-7, with D maybe TRBD2 (5 bases). The CDR3 is 13 residues long. The V gene lost 3 bases and the J gene lost 7 bases, with 13 bases spanning the gap.

V gene TRBV7-2 combines with J gene TRBJ2-4, with D possibly being TRBD1 (5 bases). Germline V CDR1 and CDR2: SGHTA, FQGNSA. The CDR3 is 14 residues long. The V end was cut by 5 bases, the J end by 3 bases, with 11 bases between. As DNA, the CDR3 is TGTGCCAGCAGCCAGGGTCTTGGCAAAAACATTCAGTACTTC. This translates into CASSQGLGKNIQYF.

Only one count was recorded for this clone. CDR3 sequence (DNA): TGTGCCAGCAGCAAGTCTAGCGGGGCTATAGATACGCAGTATTTT. Translated: CASSKSSGAIDTQYF. The chain recombines TRBV5-8 with TRBJ2-3; TRBD2 matches at 9 bases. Looked up from germline, CDR1 is SGHTS and CDR2 is YDEGEE. The CDR3 length is 15 residues. The junction had 8 bases not matched to a gene; V was cut back by 4 bases and J by 5 bases. The full variable domain, rest sourced from reference TRBV5-8 and TRBJ2-3, is EAGVTQSPTHLIKTRGQQATLRCSPISGHTSVYWYQQALGLGLQFLLWYDEGEERNRGNFPPRFSGRQFPNYSSELNVNALELEDSALYLCASSKSSGAIDTQYFGPGTRLTVL.

The J gene is TRBJ1-6, the V gene TRBV6-5; D may be TRBD1 (6 bases). V was trimmed by 4 bases and J by 10 bases, leaving 11 bases between them. The CDR3 loop spans 13 amino acids. Germline V gene sequence: CDR1 MNHEY, CDR2 SVGAGI. The CDR3 DNA reads as TGTGCCAGCAGTTTCGGGACAAACTCACCCCTCCACTTT. Its translation is CASSFGTNSPLHF.

The V and J genes are TRBV27 and TRBJ1-2; D is uncertain. Per germline, CDR1 MNHEY and CDR2 SMNVEV (reference sequence). Between the trimmed V and J ends, which lost 4 bases and 0 bases, there was a span of 9 bases. The CDR3 runs 14 residues. CDR3 DNA: TGTGCCAGCAGTTCCCGAGGCTCTAACTATGGCTACACCTTC. The encoded protein is CASSSRGSNYGYTF.

V and J are TRBV12-3 or TRBV12-4 and TRBJ2-3, with unresolved D. Trimming stripped 2 bases from V and 7 bases from J, with 4 bases between. The CDR3 contains 11 residues. The CDR3 here is CASSLIYTQYF. In nucleotides, the CDR3 is TGTGCCAGCAGTTTAATCTATACGCAGTATTTT.

This clone was counted once. The CDR3 spells CATSDIGFGYADTQYF. The CDR3 nucleotides are TGTGCCACCAGTGATATCGGGTTTGGGTATGCAGATACGCAGTATTTT. The gene calls are TRBV24-1 and TRBJ2-3; D remains ambiguous. The CDR3 totals 16 residues. Trimming cost V 3 bases and J 4 bases, with 16 bases left between them. In germline, CDR1 is KGHDR, CDR2 SFDVKD.

The rearrangement joins TRBV7-2 to TRBJ2-1, with D possibly matching TRBD2 (6 bases). CDR3 length equals 15 residues. The germline V gene encodes CDR1 SGHTA and CDR2 FQGNSA. The V gene lost 6 bases and the J gene lost 2 bases, with 14 bases spanning the gap. In DNA, the CDR3 is TGTGCCAGCAGGAGGAGACTAGAGACCTACAATGAGCAGTTCTTC. It codes for CASRRRLETYNEQFF.

DNA for the CDR3: TGTGCCAGCAGTTTAAACAGACCTTATGGCTACACCTTC. Residues: CASSLNRPYGYTF. V usage is TRBV12-3 or TRBV12-4 and J usage is TRBJ1-2, with D hard to call. V was trimmed by 2 bases and J by 5 bases, leaving 9 bases between them. The CDR3 sequence is 13 residues long.

J is TRBJ2-7 and V is TRBV2; 11 bases agree with TRBD2. There are 14 residues in the CDR3. V shed 6 bases, J shed 6 bases, and the junction held 7 bases outside the gene matches. Germline V gives CDR1 SNHLY, CDR2 FYNNEI. The CDR3 DNA follows: TGTGCCAGCAGCTTACGGACTAGCGGGTCCGAGCAGTACTTC. It specifies CASSLRTSGSEQYF.

The chain couples TRBV7-8 to TRBJ1-3, with D possibly matching TRBD1 (6 bases). The CDR3 is made up of 15 amino acids. Germline CDR1 is SGHVS and CDR2 is FQNEAQ. The V end lost 3 bases, the J end lost 0 bases, and 9 bases lay between the germline ends. CDR3 DNA: TGTGCCAGCAGCTTGCAGGGGAGCTCTGGAAACACCATATATTTT. Its protein is CASSLQGSSGNTIYF.

The V call is TRBV30, the J call TRBJ1-1; 11 bases are a match to TRBD1. CDR3 size: 15 residues. Unmatched junction bases numbered 5, after V lost 4 bases and J lost 1 base. From germline, CDR1 is GTSNPN and CDR2 SVGIG (reference sequence). The CDR3: CAWMGQGGPNTEAFF. The CDR3 coding sequence is TGTGCCTGGATGGGACAGGGGGGGCCGAACACTGAAGCTTTCTTT.

This chain joins TRBV15 and TRBJ1-2, with D possibly matching TRBD1 (5 bases). CDR1 and CDR2 from the germline V gene are LNHNV and YYDKDF (reference sequence). Trimming took off 5 bases at V and 2 bases at J, with 12 bases between the two ends. CDR3 length equals 14 residues. The CDR3 is CATSARVVNYGYTF. The DNA of the CDR3 is TGTGCCACCAGCGCCAGGGTAGTGAACTATGGCTACACCTTC.

The chain recombines TRBV6-1 with TRBJ1-4; the D gene is possibly TRBD1 (6 bases). CDR3 length: 15 residues. Trimming stripped 1 base from V and 4 bases from J, with 10 bases between. CDR1 is MNHNS and CDR2 is SASEGT in the germline V gene. The CDR3: CASSEGGGGNEKLFF. The CDR3 region has the DNA TGTGCCAGCAGTGAAGGCGGGGGCGGTAATGAAAAACTGTTTTTT.

V is TRBV6-5 and J is TRBJ1-6; TRBD1 might be the D (6 bases). Germline V gene data show CDR1 as MNHEY and CDR2 as SVGAGI. V was shortened by 2 bases and J by 12 bases, with 17 bases between the two germline ends. The CDR3 consists of 15 residues. DNA of the CDR3: TGTGCCAGCAGTTACACGACGGGCAGGGGTATACCCCTCCACTTT. Protein: CASSYTTGRGIPLHF.

The chain joins TRBV7-2 to TRBJ1-1, with no clear D. V was cut by 3 bases and J by 4 bases, with 15 bases left in between. Germline CDR1 SGHTA, CDR2 FQGNSA. There are 15 residues in the CDR3. The CDR3 coding sequence is TGTGCCAGCAGCTTCACAAGCGGCGGAATCACTGAAGCTTTCTTT. Protein: CASSFTSGGITEAFF. Full variable domain (missing parts from reference TRBV7-2 and TRBJ1-1): GAGVSQSPSNKVTEKGKDVELRCDPISGHTALYWYRQSLGQGLEFLIYFQGNSAPDKSGLPSDRFSAERTGGSVSTLTIQRTQQEDSAVYLCASSFTSGGITEAFFGQGTRLTVV.

V usage is TRBV3-1 (or the pseudogene TRBV3-2) and J usage is TRBJ2-1; D unresolved. CDR1 LGHDT and CDR2 YNNKEL come from the germline V gene (reference sequence). The CDR3 contains 14 residues. With 5 bases removed from V and 5 bases from J, the gap between germline ends came to 13 bases. CDR3 protein: CASSYLERHNEQFF. For the CDR3, the DNA is TGTGCCAGCAGCTACCTCGAGCGACACAATGAGCAGTTCTTC.